The 20 T cell receptor beta chains listed next were all sequenced from one sample in a study of cytomegalovirus exposure and HLA in healthy donors. A multiplex PCR was run with 60 Vbeta primers and 13 Jbeta primers. The table came from immunoSEQ multiplex PCR; TCRdb's copy has only in-frame clones and leaves some out. The sample has 100,000 to 150,000 clones, approximately 80% seen once; the top ten hold around 13%. The specimen sequenced was PBMCs. These receptors originate from a woman in her thirties or forties in good health and CMV-seropositive.

The V call is TRBV28, the J call TRBJ2-7; 10 bases align to TRBD2. Trimming removed 5 bases from V and 1 base from J; junction bases left unmatched: 11. The CDR3 sequence is 17 residues long. Germline V gene sequence: CDR1 MDHEN, CDR2 SYDVKM. DNA of the CDR3: TGTGCCAGCAGTCTACTCGGGGCTAGCGGGAGATCCTACGAGCAGTACTTC. Translating it yields CASSLLGASGRSYEQYF. The variable domain in full, with the rest retrieved from reference TRBV28 and TRBJ2-7, is DVKVTQSSRYLVKRTGEKVFLECVQDMDHENMFWYRQDPGLGLRLIYFSYDVKMKEKGDIPEGYSVSREKKERFSLILESASTNQTSMYLCASSLLGASGRSYEQYFGPGTRLTVT.

This clone occurred a few times. The chain uses TRBV9 and TRBJ2-3, with a possible D match to TRBD1 (6 bases). Trimming removed 1 base from V and 4 bases from J, with 10 bases in between. The length of the CDR3 is 14 residues. Germline V gene data show CDR1 as SGDLS and CDR2 as YYNGEE. The CDR3 region has the DNA TGTGCCAGCAGCGTACAGGGGAGCGCAGATACGCAGTATTTT. Protein sequence: CASSVQGSADTQYF.

Regarding this clone: At the DNA level, this CDR3 is encoded by other sequences in the same sample as well. The CDR3 nucleotides read TGTGCCAGCAGTCCGACACTGAACACTGAAGCTTTCTTT. Protein sequence: CASSPTLNTEAFF. The rearrangement uses TRBV6-5 and TRBJ1-1; D uncertain. Deletions cut 5 bases from V and 0 bases from J, with 7 bases between. The CDR3 length is 13 residues. Germline assignment: CDR1 MNHEY and CDR2 SVGAGI.

J is TRBJ2-7 and V is TRBV13, with 8 bases identical to TRBD1. Germline V gene sequence: CDR1 PRHDT, CDR2 FYEKMQ (reference sequence). The CDR3 contains 14 residues. V lost 5 bases, J lost 2 bases, and 5 bases stayed unmatched. CDR3 sequence: CASSATGGTYEQYF. The CDR3 nucleotides are TGTGCCAGCAGCGCAACAGGGGGGACCTACGAGCAGTACTTC.

The chain combines TRBV9 with TRBJ2-3, with 12 bases matching TRBD2. The CDR3 spans 17 residues. Germline V lookup: CDR1 SGDLS, CDR2 YYNGEE. After removal of 0 bases from V and 4 bases from J, the junction contained 6 bases not matched to a gene. As DNA, the CDR3 is TGTGCCAGCAGCGTAGGTGCTAGCGGGAGGGCCGCAGATACGCAGTATTTT. It codes for CASSVGASGRAADTQYF.

The V and J genes are TRBV28 and TRBJ2-7; TRBD2 aligns across 11 bases. Per germline, CDR1 MDHEN and CDR2 SYDVKM. The ends lost 5 bases at V and 5 bases at J; junction bases unmatched: 5. The CDR3 has 14 amino acids. The CDR3 DNA follows: TGTGCCAGCAGTGCTCCGGGACTAGCGGACGAGCAGTACTTC. It encodes CASSAPGLADEQYF.

This clone occurred a few times. The chain carries TRBV10-3 and TRBJ2-7; 10 bases agree with TRBD2. Trimming cost V 3 bases and J 0 bases; bases outside gene matches: 5. Looked up from germline, CDR1 is ENHRY and CDR2 is SYGVKD. This CDR3 contains 16 residues. The CDR3 reads CAISDQGLAISYEQYF. The CDR3 nucleotides read TGTGCCATCAGTGACCAGGGACTAGCGATCTCCTACGAGCAGTACTTC.

This chain joins TRBV29-1 and TRBJ2-3; 8 bases match TRBD2. The ends lost 7 bases at V and 2 bases at J; junction bases unmatched: 5. The CDR3 covers 13 residues. Germline V lookup: CDR1 SQVTM, CDR2 ANQGSEA. This CDR3 is CSAGLALTDTQYF. The CDR3 coding sequence is TGCAGCGCAGGACTAGCCCTCACAGATACGCAGTATTTT.

The chain is built from TRBV29-1 and TRBJ2-5; 7 nucleotides agree with TRBD1. Germline CDR1 and CDR2: SQVTM and ANQGSEA. V gave up 6 bases and J gave up 2 bases; unmatched junction bases: 6. This CDR3 contains 13 residues. This CDR3 is CSVLGQIQETQYF. The CDR3 DNA reads TGCAGCGTGTTGGGACAGATACAAGAGACCCAGTACTTC.

The chain uses TRBV4-1 and TRBJ2-3; TRBD2 is a possible D gene (6 bases). The germline V gene has CDR1 MGHRA and CDR2 YSYEKL. This CDR3 has 17 residues. Trimming cost V 4 bases and J 6 bases, with 23 bases left between them. The CDR3 nucleotides are TGCGCCAGCAGCCCTTCGAGGTTGGCGGGACCTGCGGATACGCAGTATTTT. It specifies CASSPSRLAGPADTQYF.

The chain combines TRBV2 with TRBJ2-3; 8 nucleotides match TRBD2. Germline CDR1 reads SNHLY; CDR2 reads FYNNEI. The CDR3 length is 14 residues. V was clipped by 4 bases and J by 1 base; unmatched bases: 1. The chain's CDR3 is CASSAGLGTDTQYF. The DNA for the CDR3 is TGTGCCAGCAGTGCGGGACTAGGCACAGATACGCAGTATTTT.

V and J are TRBV12-5 and TRBJ2-7; D remains ambiguous. Per germline, CDR1 LGHNT and CDR2 FRNRAP. This CDR3 comprises 12 residues. V lost 0 bases to trimming and J lost 5 bases, with 5 bases between them. The DNA for the CDR3 is TGTGCTAGTGGTTTGGTTCGGGACGAGCAGTACTTC. Amino acid sequence: CASGLVRDEQYF.

The chain couples TRBV5-1 to TRBJ2-5; 11 positions agree with TRBD2. Germline V gene lookup returns CDR1 SGHRS and CDR2 YFSETQ. The V gene end was trimmed by 4 bases and the J gene end by 3 bases; junction bases not matched to a gene: 5. The CDR3 has 15 residues. CDR3 loop: CASSDRLAGKETQYF. The CDR3 DNA sequence: TGCGCCAGCAGCGATCGACTAGCGGGAAAAGAGACCCAGTACTTC.

The chain uses TRBV4-2 and TRBJ1-3, with 12 bases that match TRBD1. Germline V gene sequence: CDR1 LGHNA, CDR2 YNFKEQ. This CDR3 has 17 amino acids. V lost 4 bases, J lost 1 base, and 5 bases stayed unmatched. The CDR3 coding sequence is TGTGCCAGCAGCCTACGGGACAGGGGGCGTTCTGGAAACACCATATATTTT. It translates to CASSLRDRGRSGNTIYF.

The chain couples TRBV6-5 to TRBJ2-2; TRBD1 is a possible D gene (8 bases). Per the germline V gene, CDR1 is MNHEY and CDR2 is SVGAGI. This CDR3 comprises 13 residues. Trimming removed 6 bases at V and 7 bases at J, with 12 bases between. CDR3 bases: TGTGCCAGCAGACAGGGGGGGGGCGGGGAGCTGTTTTTT. Translating it yields CASRQGGGGELFF.

Turning to this clone: The CDR3 end shows no conserved phenylalanine or tryptophan, and so a read error is likely. The CDR3 is CAISEGGGSGRNSREQYL. In nucleotides, the CDR3 is TGTGCCATCAGTGAGGGGGGAGGTAGCGGGAGGAACAGTCGAGAGCAGTACCTC. V usage is TRBV10-3 and J usage is TRBJ2-7; 10 bases map to TRBD2. The germline V gene has CDR1 ENHRY and CDR2 SYGVKD. This CDR3 is 18 amino acids long. With V trimmed by 2 bases and J by 7 bases, 17 bases remained unmatched.

The chain has TRBV2 and TRBJ2-1, with a weak D call TRBD1 (6 bases). The V end was cut by 7 bases, the J end by 13 bases, with 20 bases between. There are 13 residues in the CDR3. In germline, CDR1 is SNHLY, CDR2 FYNNEI. The chain's CDR3 is CASTASGGGLQFF. CDR3 sequence (DNA): TGTGCCAGCACCGCCTCAGGTGGGGGCCTACAGTTCTTC. The whole variable domain, remainder taken from reference TRBV2 and TRBJ2-1, is EPEVTQTPSHQVTQMGQEVILRCVPISNHLYFYWYRQILGQKVEFLVSFYNNEISEKSEIFDDQFSVERPDGSNFTLKIRSTKLEDSAMYFCASTASGGGLQFFGPGTRLTVL.

The chain recombines TRBV27 with TRBJ2-1; no clear D. The CDR3 contains 16 residues. V was pared by 3 bases and J by 2 bases, with 14 bases between. Germline V lookup: CDR1 MNHEY, CDR2 SMNVEV (reference sequence). In nucleotides, the CDR3 is TGTGCCAGCAGTTTCTCTGTCCTTGTTCCCTACAATGAGCAGTTCTTC. Translating it yields CASSFSVLVPYNEQFF.

The chain carries TRBV9 and TRBJ2-2, with a tentative D call TRBD2 (5 bases). Germline V lookup: CDR1 SGDLS, CDR2 YYNGEE. This CDR3 has 14 residues. V was trimmed by 1 base and J by 6 bases, leaving 10 bases between them. Here the CDR3 reads CASSVMGGPGELFF. Written as DNA, the CDR3 is TGTGCCAGCAGCGTAATGGGCGGGCCCGGGGAGCTGTTTTTT. The full variable domain, its missing parts supplied by reference TRBV9 and TRBJ2-2, is DSGVTQTPKHLITATGQRVTLRCSPRSGDLSVYWYQQSLDQGLQFLIQYYNGEERAKGNILERFSAQQFPDLHSELNLSSLELGDSALYFCASSVMGGPGELFFGEGSRLTVL.

This sequence joins TRBV6-5 and TRBJ1-4, with 7 bases fitting TRBD1. Germline V gene lookup returns CDR1 MNHEY and CDR2 SVGAGI. The CDR3 totals 15 residues. V lost 5 bases and J lost 7; bases outside the gene matches: 10. CDR3: CASSIRQGRAEKLFF. The DNA for the CDR3 is TGTGCCAGCAGTATCCGACAGGGACGGGCTGAAAAACTGTTTTTT.